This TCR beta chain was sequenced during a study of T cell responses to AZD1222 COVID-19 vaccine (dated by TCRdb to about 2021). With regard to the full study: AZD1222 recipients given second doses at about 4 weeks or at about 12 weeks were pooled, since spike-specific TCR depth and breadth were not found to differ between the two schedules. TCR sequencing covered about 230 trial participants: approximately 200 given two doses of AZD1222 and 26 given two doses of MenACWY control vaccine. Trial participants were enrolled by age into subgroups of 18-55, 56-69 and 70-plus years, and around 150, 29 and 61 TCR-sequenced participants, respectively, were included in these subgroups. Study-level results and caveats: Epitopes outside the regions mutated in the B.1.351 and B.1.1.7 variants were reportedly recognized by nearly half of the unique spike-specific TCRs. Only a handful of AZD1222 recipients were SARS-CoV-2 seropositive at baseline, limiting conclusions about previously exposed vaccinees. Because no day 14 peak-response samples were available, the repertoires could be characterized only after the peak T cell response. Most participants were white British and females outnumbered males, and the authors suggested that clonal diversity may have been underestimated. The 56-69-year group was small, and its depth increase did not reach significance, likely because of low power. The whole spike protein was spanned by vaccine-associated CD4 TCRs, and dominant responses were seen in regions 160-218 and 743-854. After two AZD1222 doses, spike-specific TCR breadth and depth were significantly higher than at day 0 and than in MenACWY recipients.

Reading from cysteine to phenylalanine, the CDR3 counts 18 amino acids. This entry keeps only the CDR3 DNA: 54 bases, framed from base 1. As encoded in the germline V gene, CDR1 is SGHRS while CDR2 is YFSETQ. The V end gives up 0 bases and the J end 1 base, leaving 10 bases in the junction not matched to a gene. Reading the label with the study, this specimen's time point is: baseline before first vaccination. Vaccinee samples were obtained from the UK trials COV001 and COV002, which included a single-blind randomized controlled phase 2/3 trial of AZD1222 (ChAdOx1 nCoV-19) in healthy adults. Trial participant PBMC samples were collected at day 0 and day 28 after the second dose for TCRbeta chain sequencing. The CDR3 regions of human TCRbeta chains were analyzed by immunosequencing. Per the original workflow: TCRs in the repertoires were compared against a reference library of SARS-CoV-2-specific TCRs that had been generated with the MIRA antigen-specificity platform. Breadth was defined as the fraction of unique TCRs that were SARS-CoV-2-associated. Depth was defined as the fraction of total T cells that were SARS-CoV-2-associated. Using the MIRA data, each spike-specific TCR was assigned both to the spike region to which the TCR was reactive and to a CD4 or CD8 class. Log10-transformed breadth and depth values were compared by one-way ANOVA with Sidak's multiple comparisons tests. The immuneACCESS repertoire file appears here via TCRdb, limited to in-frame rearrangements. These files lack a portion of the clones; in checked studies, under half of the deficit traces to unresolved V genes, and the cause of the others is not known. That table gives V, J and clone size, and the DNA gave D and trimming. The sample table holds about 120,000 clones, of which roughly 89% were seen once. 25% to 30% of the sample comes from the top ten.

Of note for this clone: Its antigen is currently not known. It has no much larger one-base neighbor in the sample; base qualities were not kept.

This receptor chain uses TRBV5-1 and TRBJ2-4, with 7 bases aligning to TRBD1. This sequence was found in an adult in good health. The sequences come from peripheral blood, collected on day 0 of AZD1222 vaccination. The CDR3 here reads CASSLDPQTGEAKNIQYF. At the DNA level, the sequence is TGCGCCAGCAGCTTGGACCCCCAAACAGGGGAGGCCAAAAACATTCAGTACTTC. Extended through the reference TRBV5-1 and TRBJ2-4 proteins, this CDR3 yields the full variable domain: KAGVTQTPRYLIKTRGQQVTLSCSPISGHRSVSWYQQTPGQGLQFLFEYFSETQRNKGNFPGRFSGRQFSNSRSEMNVSTLELGDSALYLCASSLDPQTGEAKNIQYFGAGTRLSVL.